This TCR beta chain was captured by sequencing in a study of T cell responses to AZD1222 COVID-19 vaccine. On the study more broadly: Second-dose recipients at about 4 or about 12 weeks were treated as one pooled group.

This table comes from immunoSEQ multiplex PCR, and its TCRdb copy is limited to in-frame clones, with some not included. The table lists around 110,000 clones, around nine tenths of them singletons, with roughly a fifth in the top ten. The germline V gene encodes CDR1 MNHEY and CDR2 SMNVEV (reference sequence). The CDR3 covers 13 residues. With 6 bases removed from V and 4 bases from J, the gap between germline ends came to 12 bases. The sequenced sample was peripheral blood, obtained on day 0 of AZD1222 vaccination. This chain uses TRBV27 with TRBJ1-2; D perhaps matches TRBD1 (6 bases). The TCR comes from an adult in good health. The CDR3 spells CASREGGPYGYTF. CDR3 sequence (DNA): TGTGCCAGCAGGGAGGGGGGACCCTATGGCTACACCTTC.